The 31 T cell receptor beta chains in this list originate from one sample, sequenced in a study of regulatory T cells in long-lasting Graves disease. Arm-PCR of CDR3 regions with iRepertoire HTBI primers generated TCR beta libraries. TCRdb analysed the multiplex PCR reads with MiXCR anew, one entry per CDR3 protein. The sample includes around 320,000 distinct CDR3 sequences, 16% of them seen just once. Sample time point: newly diagnosed GD, antithyroid drugs for less than 3 months. RNA from PBMCs was the source of the TCR library. The sample also formed part of further work on T cells in Graves' hyperthyroidism and ophthalmopathy.

The sequences come from peripheral blood mononuclear cells (PBMCs), collected at new diagnosis, from a patient treated with antithyroid drugs. The source of these receptors is a man in his forties or fifties with Graves disease.

In this sample, this clonotype turned up many times. The chain joins TRBV20-1 to TRBJ2-3; D possibly matches TRBD1 or TRBD2 (5 bases each). Germline V gives CDR1 DFQATT, CDR2 SNEGSKA (reference sequence). V dropped 1 base and J dropped 1 base, with 9 bases sitting between them. CDR3 length: 14 amino acids. CDR3 loop: CSARVGVRTDTQYF. CDR3 DNA sequence: TGCAGTGCTAGAGTGGGGGTTCGCACAGATACGCAGTATTTT.

This clonotype came up many times. CDR3 coding DNA: TGTGCCAGCAACCTCAAAGCGGGGAACGGCACAGATACGCAGTATTTT. Its protein is CASNLKAGNGTDTQYF. The genes are TRBV6-1 and TRBJ2-3; 7 positions match TRBD2. The length of the CDR3 is 16 residues. From germline, CDR1 is MNHNS and CDR2 SASEGT. With 7 bases clipped from V and 1 base from J, the junction kept 11 bases outside the gene matches.

This clonotype showed up many times. The chain recombines TRBV18 with TRBJ1-4; D call uncertain. Germline V gene data show CDR1 as KGHSH and CDR2 as LQKENI. This CDR3 region has 14 residues. Between the trimmed V and J ends, which lost 2 bases and 0 bases, there was a span of 4 bases. CDR3 residues: CASSPASTNEKLFF. The CDR3, as DNA: TGTGCCAGCTCACCAGCCTCAACTAATGAAAAACTGTTTTTT.

The DNA of the CDR3 is TGTGCCACCAGTGATTTAACCCTGGACGCCGGGGAGCTGTTTTTT. Amino acids: CATSDLTLDAGELFF. This chain connects TRBV24-1 to TRBJ2-2; D remains ambiguous. Per germline, CDR1 KGHDR and CDR2 SFDVKD. The CDR3 consists of 15 residues. Trimming removed 1 base at V and 6 bases at J, with 11 bases between.

The chain couples TRBV19 to TRBJ1-1, with no clear D. V lost 3 bases to trimming and J lost 6 bases, with 5 bases between them. Germline CDR1 and CDR2: LNHDA and SQIVND (reference sequence). This CDR3 is built from 11 residues. Written as DNA, the CDR3 is TGTGCCAGTAGTATTTTGGCTGAAGCTTTCTTT. The encoded protein is CASSILAEAFF.

In its sample, this clonotype was seen many times. The V and J genes are TRBV9 and TRBJ2-2; D unclear. Germline V gives CDR1 SGDLS, CDR2 YYNGEE. V was clipped by 2 bases and J by 5 bases, with 4 bases between them. The length of the CDR3 is 12 residues. The CDR3 DNA reads TGTGCCAGCAGCGTGGTAACCGGGGAGCTGTTTTTT. Protein: CASSVVTGELFF.

This clonotype was observed at least ten times. The chain has TRBV12-3 or TRBV12-4 and TRBJ2-3; 9 nucleotides agree with TRBD1. This CDR3 comprises 18 residues. Germline trimming cut 6 bases from V and 3 bases from J; bases unmatched to any gene: 16. The CDR3 DNA reads TGTGCCAGCAGGTCGAACAGGGGGCGGCGGGGCGGTACAGATACGCAGTATTTT. It yields the protein CASRSNRGRRGGTDTQYF.

This clonotype has a count of ten or more. The rearrangement joins TRBV10-3 to TRBJ1-1; TRBD1 is a possible D gene (5 bases). Germline loops: CDR1 ENHRY, CDR2 SYGVKD. V gave up 4 bases and J gave up 0 bases, with 9 bases separating them. The length of the CDR3 is 14 residues. CDR3 DNA sequence: TGTGCCATCAGTGCTGGGGGAATGAACACTGAAGCTTTCTTT. Protein sequence: CAISAGGMNTEAFF.

Turning to this clonotype: A far larger clone is only one base removed, so a read error is likely. This rearrangement joins TRBV27 to TRBJ1-1; no firm D call. The germline V gene has CDR1 MNHEY and CDR2 SMNVEV (reference sequence). Trimming shortened V by 3 bases and J by 7 bases, and 18 bases separated the two germline ends. The CDR3 is made up of 15 amino acids. The CDR3 reads CASSFRAGWPDEAFF. The CDR3, as DNA: TGTGCCAGCAGTTTCCGCGCGGGCTGGCCAGATGAAGCTTTCTTT.

Written as DNA, the CDR3 is TGTGCCAGCAGCTTGGTGACGGGACAGGGAACGGGACTGTTTTTT. Protein sequence: CASSLVTGQGTGLFF. This sequence joins TRBV5-6 and TRBJ1-4; 9 bases align to TRBD1. J was trimmed by 13 bases and V by 0 bases; bases with no gene match: 10. The CDR3 covers 15 residues. The germline V gene encodes CDR1 SGHDT and CDR2 YYEEEE.

This clonotype was counted at least ten times. V is TRBV2 and J is TRBJ2-1, with TRBD2 identical over 8 bases. V shed 7 bases, J shed 8 bases, and the junction held 7 bases outside the gene matches. Germline lookup yields CDR1 SNHLY and CDR2 FYNNEI. CDR3 length: 13 amino acids. CDR3 DNA: TGTGCCAGCATCGAACGGGGGGGACATGAGCAGTTCTTC. It is translated as CASIERGGHEQFF.

This clonotype was seen ten or more times. Germline is not matched at one junction end, which may reflect a read error. This chain connects TRBV12-3 or TRBV12-4 to TRBJ2-5; tentatively, D is TRBD1 (6 bases). CDR3 size: 13 residues. CDR3 loop: CASSYSGTPAKDF. CDR3 DNA: TGTGCCAGCAGTTACTCGGGGACACCCGCCAAGGACTTC.

This clonotype was counted at least ten times. V usage is TRBV4-2 and J usage is TRBJ2-1; 8 bases fit TRBD2. Germline values: CDR1 LGHNA, CDR2 YNFKEQ. After removal of 0 bases from V and 3 bases from J, the junction contained 1 base not matched to a gene. This CDR3 has 15 residues. CDR3 amino acids: CASSQDTSGYNEQFF. CDR3 sequence (DNA): TGTGCCAGCAGCCAAGATACTAGCGGCTACAATGAGCAGTTCTTC.

This clonotype was picked up many times. V gene TRBV7-9 combines with J gene TRBJ2-5; unclear D gene. The ends were cut back, 5 bases at V and 2 bases at J, with 18 bases in the middle. The CDR3 is 16 residues long. Germline values: CDR1 SEHNR, CDR2 FQNEAQ (reference sequence). DNA for the CDR3: TGTGCCAGCAGCCGGAGTCGGTATTCCAGACAAGAGACCCAGTACTTC. Its translation is CASSRSRYSRQETQYF.

This clonotype was detected a few times. J is TRBJ2-5 and V is TRBV4-3, with 8 nucleotides matching TRBD1. This CDR3 comprises 16 residues. Germline values: CDR1 LGHNA, CDR2 YSLEER. V was clipped by 0 bases and J by 1 base; unmatched bases: 4. CDR3 in amino acids: CASSQDNRGIQETQYF. CDR3 coding DNA: TGCGCCAGCAGCCAAGACAACAGGGGGATCCAAGAGACCCAGTACTTC.

This clonotype was detected many times. The chain joins TRBV7-2 to TRBJ2-3, with D maybe TRBD2 (6 bases). V was shortened by 4 bases and J by 2 bases, with 19 bases between the two germline ends. Germline loops: CDR1 SGHTA, CDR2 FQGNSA. The CDR3 runs to 17 residues. CDR3 loop: CASSYVGGSGITDTQYF. CDR3 sequence (DNA): TGTGCCAGCAGCTACGTTGGGGGGAGTGGGATCACAGATACGCAGTATTTT. The full variable domain, with the rest looked up from reference TRBV7-2 and TRBJ2-3, is GAGVSQSPSNKVTEKGKDVELRCDPISGHTALYWYRQSLGQGLEFLIYFQGNSAPDKSGLPSDRFSAERTGGSVSTLTIQRTQQEDSAVYLCASSYVGGSGITDTQYFGPGTRLTVL.

In this sample, this clonotype turned up many times. The rearrangement links TRBV28 to TRBJ2-1, with D uncertain. Between the trimmed V and J ends, which lost 5 bases and 0 bases, there was a span of 14 bases. Germline V CDR1 and CDR2: MDHEN, SYDVKM. This CDR3 has 16 residues. The CDR3 DNA is TGTGCCAGCAGTGGGTCGGACGGTAGCTCCTACAATGAGCAGTTCTTC. It is translated as CASSGSDGSSYNEQFF.

There are many counts of this clonotype. The V call is TRBV2, the J call TRBJ1-4, with TRBD1 matching 8 bases. Germline CDR1 is SNHLY and CDR2 is FYNNEI. Trimming took 6 bases from V and 3 from J; bases not matched to a gene: 6. The CDR3 is 15 residues long. Here the CDR3 DNA reads TGTGCCAGCAGGGCAGGGGGCGCGTCTAATGAAAAACTGTTTTTT. Its protein product is CASRAGGASNEKLFF. Full variable domain (missing parts from reference TRBV2 and TRBJ1-4): EPEVTQTPSHQVTQMGQEVILRCVPISNHLYFYWYRQILGQKVEFLVSFYNNEISEKSEIFDDQFSVERPDGSNFTLKIRSTKLEDSAMYFCASRAGGASNEKLFFGSGTQLSVL.

This clonotype appeared many times. The chain carries TRBV7-9 and TRBJ2-7; 10 nucleotides line up with TRBD1. V lost 6 bases and J lost 6; bases outside the gene matches: 11. The CDR3 loop spans 15 amino acids. In germline, CDR1 is SEHNR, CDR2 FQNEAQ (reference sequence). The CDR3 sequence is CASRTGTGVSGEQYF. CDR3 coding DNA: TGTGCCAGCAGGACCGGGACAGGGGTCTCCGGCGAGCAGTACTTC.

This clonotype was picked up many times. This chain connects TRBV28 to TRBJ1-5, with TRBD1 as a possible D gene (5 bases). Germline V lookup: CDR1 MDHEN, CDR2 SYDVKM. The CDR3 extends over 13 amino acids. V lost 6 bases and J 4 bases, leaving 10 bases between the germline ends. The CDR3 protein is CASRGLGNQPQHF. The CDR3 nucleotides are TGTGCCAGCAGGGGGCTTGGGAATCAGCCCCAGCATTTT.

This clonotype came up a few times. V and J are TRBV6-2 or TRBV6-3 and TRBJ1-2, with unresolved D. CDR3 size: 11 residues. Germline V gene lookup returns CDR1 MNHEY and CDR2 SVGEGT. Trimming removed 8 bases at V and 8 bases at J, with 12 bases between. The CDR3 spells CASGNLRGYTF. The CDR3 DNA reads as TGTGCCAGCGGGAACCTGCGGGGCTACACCTTC.

This clonotype was detected ten times or more. The chain carries TRBV2 and TRBJ1-5; perhaps TRBD1 as D (6 bases). The V end was cut by 5 bases, the J end by 7 bases, with 27 bases between. The CDR3 covers 18 residues. The germline gives CDR1 SNHLY, CDR2 FYNNEI. CDR3 DNA: TGTGCCAGCAGTAACAGCCCCGGGATTCGACAGGCCCAACAGCCCCAGCATTTT. Its protein is CASSNSPGIRQAQQPQHF. Using reference TRBV2 and TRBJ1-5 for the parts outside the CDR3, the full variable domain is EPEVTQTPSHQVTQMGQEVILRCVPISNHLYFYWYRQILGQKVEFLVSFYNNEISEKSEIFDDQFSVERPDGSNFTLKIRSTKLEDSAMYFCASSNSPGIRQAQQPQHFGDGTRLSIL.

There are a few counts of this clonotype. The chain links TRBV15 to TRBJ2-2; D is perhaps TRBD2 (5 bases). Trimming removed 0 bases from V and 11 bases from J, with 22 bases in between. The V gene's germline CDR1 is LNHNV and CDR2 YYDKDF (reference sequence). The CDR3 extends over 17 amino acids. In nucleotides, the CDR3 is TGTGCCACCAGCAGAGATCTGGGCCCATCCAACCGGGGAGAGCTGTTTTTT. Protein sequence: CATSRDLGPSNRGELFF.

This clonotype was detected many times. The chain combines TRBV6-1 with TRBJ1-5; no clear D gene. V shed 6 bases and J shed 2 bases, with 11 bases lying between them. Germline lookup yields CDR1 MNHNS and CDR2 SASEGT. The CDR3 runs 14 residues. This chain's CDR3 is CASRRVLGNQPQHF. DNA for the CDR3: TGTGCCAGCAGAAGGGTATTGGGCAATCAGCCCCAGCATTTT.

In this sample, this clonotype turned up a few times. This rearrangement joins TRBV6-5 to TRBJ2-5; 15 bases are shared with TRBD2. Germline CDR1 and CDR2: MNHEY and SVGAGI. The V and J ends lost 4 bases and 5 bases, in that order; junction bases with no gene match: 8. The CDR3 covers 17 residues. CDR3 loop: CASSSITGLAGGETQYF. Here the CDR3 DNA reads TGTGCCAGCAGTTCGATAACCGGACTAGCGGGGGGGGAGACCCAGTACTTC.

This clonotype was picked up many times. The rearrangement joins TRBV29-1 to TRBJ2-2; 11 nucleotides agree with TRBD2. V gave up 4 bases and J gave up 4 bases; unmatched junction bases: 5. This CDR3 comprises 15 residues. Germline CDR1 SQVTM, CDR2 ANQGSEA. The CDR3 here is CSVALAGVITGELFF. The CDR3 DNA reads as TGCAGCGTTGCACTAGCGGGGGTTATCACCGGGGAGCTGTTTTTT.

The chain combines TRBV9 with TRBJ1-3; 8 positions agree with TRBD1. Trimming cost V 4 bases and J 4 bases; bases outside gene matches: 4. The CDR3 has 14 amino acids. CDR1 and CDR2 (germline): SGDLS, YYNGEE. The CDR3: CASSSRTGGNTIYF. In DNA form, the CDR3 reads TGTGCCAGCAGCTCCCGGACAGGGGGAAACACCATATATTTT.

The chain joins TRBV9 to TRBJ2-2, with 14 bases that match TRBD2. Unmatched junction bases numbered 11, after V lost 0 bases and J lost 7 bases. The CDR3 spans 19 residues. CDR1 is SGDLS and CDR2 is YYNGEE in the germline V gene. CDR3 sequence: CASSVVEGGLAGEHGELFF. The CDR3 coding sequence is TGTGCCAGCAGCGTAGTAGAAGGGGGACTAGCGGGGGAACACGGGGAGCTGTTTTTT.

This clonotype was counted a few times. This rearrangement joins TRBV7-2 to TRBJ2-6; D is ambiguous. CDR1 is SGHTA and CDR2 is FQGNSA in the germline V gene. V lost 8 bases to trimming and J lost 1 base, with 3 bases between them. The CDR3 length is 12 residues. CDR3 loop: CASRSGANVLTF. CDR3 in DNA: TGTGCCAGCCGGTCTGGGGCCAACGTCCTGACTTTC.

This clonotype appeared a few times. The chain links TRBV3-1 to TRBJ1-3, with TRBD1 matching over 7 bases. CDR1 is LGHDT and CDR2 is YNNKEL in the germline V gene (reference sequence). Unmatched junction bases numbered 11, after V lost 5 bases and J lost 4 bases. The CDR3 consists of 16 residues. The CDR3 DNA reads TGTGCCAGCAGCGGACGAAAGGGGGCGCGGGGAAACACCATATATTTT. Encoded protein: CASSGRKGARGNTIYF. Based on the CDR3 plus reference TRBV3-1 and TRBJ1-3, the full variable domain is DTAVSQTPKYLVTQMGNDKSIKCEQNLGHDTMYWYKQDSKKFLKIMFSYNNKELIINETVPNRFSPKSPDKAHLNLHINSLELGDSAVYFCASSGRKGARGNTIYFGEGSWLTVV.

The chain joins TRBV5-1 to TRBJ1-6; 7 bases map to TRBD1. Germline CDR1 and CDR2: SGHRS and YFSETQ. J was trimmed by 5 bases and V by 2 bases; bases with no gene match: 4. The length of the CDR3 is 15 residues. Written as DNA, the CDR3 is TGCGCCAGCAGCTTAACACAGGGGAATAATTCACCCCTCCACTTT. The encoded protein is CASSLTQGNNSPLHF.